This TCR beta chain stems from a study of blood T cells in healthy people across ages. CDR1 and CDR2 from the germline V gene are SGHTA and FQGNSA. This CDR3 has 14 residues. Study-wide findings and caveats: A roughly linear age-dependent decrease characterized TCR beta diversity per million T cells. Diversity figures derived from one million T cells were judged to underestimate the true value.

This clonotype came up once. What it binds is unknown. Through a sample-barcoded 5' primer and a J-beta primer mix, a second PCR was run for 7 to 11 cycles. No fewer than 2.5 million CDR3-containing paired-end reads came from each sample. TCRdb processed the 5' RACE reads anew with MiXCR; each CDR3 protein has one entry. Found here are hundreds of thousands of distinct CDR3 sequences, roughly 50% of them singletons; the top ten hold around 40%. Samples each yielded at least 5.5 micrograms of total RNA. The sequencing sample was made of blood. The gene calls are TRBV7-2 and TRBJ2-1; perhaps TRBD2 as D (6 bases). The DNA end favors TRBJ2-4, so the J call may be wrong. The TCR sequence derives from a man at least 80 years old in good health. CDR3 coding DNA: TGTGCCAGCAGCTCCCAGGTGTTGCGGGAAAGTCAGTACTTC. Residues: CASSSQVLRESQYF.